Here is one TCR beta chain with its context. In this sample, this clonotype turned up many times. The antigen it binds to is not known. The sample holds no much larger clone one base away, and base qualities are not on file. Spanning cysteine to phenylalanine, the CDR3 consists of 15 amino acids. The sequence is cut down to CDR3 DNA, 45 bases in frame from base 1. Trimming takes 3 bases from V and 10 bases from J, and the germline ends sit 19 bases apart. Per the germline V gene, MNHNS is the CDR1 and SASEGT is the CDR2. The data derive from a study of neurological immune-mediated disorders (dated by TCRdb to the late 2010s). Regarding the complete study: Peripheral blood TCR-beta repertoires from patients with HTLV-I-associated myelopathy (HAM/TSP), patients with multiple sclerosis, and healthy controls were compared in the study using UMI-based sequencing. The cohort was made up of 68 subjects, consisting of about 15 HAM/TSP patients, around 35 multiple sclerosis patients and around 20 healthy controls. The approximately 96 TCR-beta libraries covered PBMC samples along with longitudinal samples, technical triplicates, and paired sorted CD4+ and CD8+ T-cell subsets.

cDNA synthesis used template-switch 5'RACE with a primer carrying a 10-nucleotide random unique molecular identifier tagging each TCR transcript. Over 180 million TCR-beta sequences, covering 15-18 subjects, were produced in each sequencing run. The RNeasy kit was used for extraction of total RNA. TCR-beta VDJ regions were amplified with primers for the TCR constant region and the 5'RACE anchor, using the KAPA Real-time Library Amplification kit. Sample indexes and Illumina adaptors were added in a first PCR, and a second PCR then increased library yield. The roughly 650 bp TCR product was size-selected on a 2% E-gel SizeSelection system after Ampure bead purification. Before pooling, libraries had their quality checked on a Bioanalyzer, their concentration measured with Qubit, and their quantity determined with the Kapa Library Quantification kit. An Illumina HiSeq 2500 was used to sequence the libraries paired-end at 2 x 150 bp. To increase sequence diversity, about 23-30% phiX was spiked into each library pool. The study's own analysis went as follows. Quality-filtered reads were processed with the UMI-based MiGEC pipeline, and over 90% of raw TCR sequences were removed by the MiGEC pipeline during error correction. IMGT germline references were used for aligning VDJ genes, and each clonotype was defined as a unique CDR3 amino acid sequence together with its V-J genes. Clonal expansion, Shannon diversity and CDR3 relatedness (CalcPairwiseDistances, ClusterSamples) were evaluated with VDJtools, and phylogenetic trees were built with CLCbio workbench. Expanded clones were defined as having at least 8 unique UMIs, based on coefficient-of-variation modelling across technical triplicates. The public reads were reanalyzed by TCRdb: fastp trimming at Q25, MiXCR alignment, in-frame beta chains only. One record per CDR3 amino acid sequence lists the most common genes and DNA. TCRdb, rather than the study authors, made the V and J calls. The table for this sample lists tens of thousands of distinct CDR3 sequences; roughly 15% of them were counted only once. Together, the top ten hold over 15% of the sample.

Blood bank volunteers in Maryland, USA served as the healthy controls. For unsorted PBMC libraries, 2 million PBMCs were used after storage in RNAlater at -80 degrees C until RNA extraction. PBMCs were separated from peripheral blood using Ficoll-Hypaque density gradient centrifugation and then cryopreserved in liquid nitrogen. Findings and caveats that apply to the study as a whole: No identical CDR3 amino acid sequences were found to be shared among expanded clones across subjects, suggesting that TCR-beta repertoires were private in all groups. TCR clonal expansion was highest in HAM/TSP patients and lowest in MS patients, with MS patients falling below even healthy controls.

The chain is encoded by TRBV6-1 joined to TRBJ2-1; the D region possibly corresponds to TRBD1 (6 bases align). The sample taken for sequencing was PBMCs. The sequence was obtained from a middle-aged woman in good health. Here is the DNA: TGTGCCAGCAGTGAGACCTTGGGGGCCCAAGGGGAGCAGTTCTTC. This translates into CASSETLGAQGEQFF.